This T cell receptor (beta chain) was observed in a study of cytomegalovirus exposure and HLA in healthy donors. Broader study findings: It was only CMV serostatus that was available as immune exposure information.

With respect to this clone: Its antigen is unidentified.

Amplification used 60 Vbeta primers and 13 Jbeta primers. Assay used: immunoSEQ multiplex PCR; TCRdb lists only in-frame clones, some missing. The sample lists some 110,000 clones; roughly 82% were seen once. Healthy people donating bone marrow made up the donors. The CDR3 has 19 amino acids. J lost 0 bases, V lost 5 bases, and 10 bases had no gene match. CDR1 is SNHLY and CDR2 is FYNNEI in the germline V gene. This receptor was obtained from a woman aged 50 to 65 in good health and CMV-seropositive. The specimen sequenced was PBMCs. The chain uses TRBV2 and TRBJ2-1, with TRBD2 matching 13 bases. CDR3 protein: CASSRTGTSGISSYNEQFF. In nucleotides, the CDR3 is TGTGCCAGCAGTCGAACCGGGACTAGCGGGATTAGCTCCTACAATGAGCAGTTCTTC.